The T cell receptor beta chain described here comes from a study of cytomegalovirus exposure and HLA in healthy donors. Study at large: The 100 million to 120 million unique TCR beta sequences, from about 170 million T cells, were found by an earlier analysis. Study-wide findings and caveats: An analysis was carried out at a later point. It showed that HLA-associated TCR beta chains were more clonally expanded than equally common non-associated chains. In vitro confirmation showed three CMV-associated chains to be CMV antigen specific. Being productive about 87% or about 30% of the time was typical of most TCR beta V segments in an earlier analysis.

This clone was seen a handful of times. The antigen is unknown. This CDR3 contains 17 residues. CDR1 and CDR2 from the germline V gene are SEHNR and FQNEAQ (reference sequence). V lost 5 bases, J lost 0 bases, and 11 bases stayed unmatched. The PCR employed 60 Vbeta primers together with 13 Jbeta primers. Some clones are missing from TCRdb's copy, which holds only in-frame ones; the method was immunoSEQ multiplex PCR. The data contain some 95,000 clones, around four fifths of them singletons. Sequenced sample: PBMCs. The rearrangement uses TRBV7-9 and TRBJ2-7; 9 nucleotides line up with TRBD1. The sequence derives from a woman in her forties in good health and CMV-seropositive. CDR3: CASSSQTGGFRSYEQYF. CDR3 DNA: TGTGCCAGCAGCAGCCAGACAGGGGGTTTTCGCTCCTACGAGCAGTACTTC.